This TCR beta chain was sequenced for a study of blood T cell repertoires in COVID-19 (dated by TCRdb to about 2020). Study-wide context: The collaborator samples originated in the United States, Italy and Spain and spanned the acute and convalescent phases of COVID-19. The material from the prospective study consisted of cDNA or gDNA derived from T cells, B-cell-depleted T cells, or PBMCs. Nearly every sample came with metadata listing a de-identified subject ID, COVID-19 status, age in years and sex. The repertoires were made available in a free public database intended to serve as a resource for research on the immune response to SARS-CoV-2. Subjects who had been exposed to COVID-19, were actively infected with it, or had recovered from it provided the deeply sampled blood TCRbeta repertoires that made up the dataset. The samples were drawn from two sources: the first 160 participants of the ongoing ImmuneRACE study, and 1,000 to 1,500 subjects contributed by 6 global collaborators. Where available, HLA class I and class II types were taken from metadata supplied by the sample provider and were not determined by assay-based typing.

Comments on this clone: This clone's antigen is unknown. No base qualities exist here, and no much larger clone lies one base off it.

The investigation overall reported the following: Clinical and demographic metadata were provided uncurated, with the amount varying by source and participant.

V drops 4 bases and J drops 1 base, leaving 5 bases in between. CDR3 length: 12 amino acids, cysteine to phenylalanine. Only CDR3 DNA remains: 36 bases, in frame from the first base. CDR1 and CDR2 were assigned from the germline V gene (reference sequence) as SEHNR and FQNEAQ. TCRbeta CDR3 regions were amplified from genomic DNA by means of the immunoSEQ Assay, a bias-controlled multiplex PCR. Under the source paper's analysis protocol: Within the assay, amplification of reference gene primers was used to estimate how many nucleated cells each sample contained. Sequence reads were collapsed and filtered to measure the absolute abundance of every unique TCRbeta CDR3 rearrangement. For each sample, productive Simpson clonality was calculated as the square root of Simpson's diversity index across productive rearrangements. This immuneACCESS table, as held by TCRdb, lists in-frame sequences with V and J called but not all clones. Of the missing ones, under half trace to an unresolved V gene in checked studies; the others have no known cause. The D gene and trimming were derived from the DNA, and the V and J assignments and clone size from that table. Recorded for this sample are 95,000 to 150,000 clones; roughly three quarters of them occurred a single time. Roughly 35% of the sample comes from the top ten.

The collaborating institutions used their own protocols to collect whole blood in K2EDTA tubes. For TCRbeta analysis, collaborators shipped samples in one of three forms: frozen whole blood, isolated PBMCs, or DNA extracted from either of those sample types. Recombination linked TRBV7-9 to TRBJ2-7; no confident D gene assignment can be made. The sequence came from a man in his forties with active or convalescent COVID-19. The source material was peripheral blood. CDR3 loop: CASSSNSYEQYF. The DNA sequence is TGTGCCAGCAGCTCAAATTCCTACGAGCAGTACTTC.